Listed below are T cell receptor beta chains from one sample, sequenced in a study of T cells in Graves' hyperthyroidism and ophthalmopathy. TCRdb fed the multiplex PCR reads into MiXCR, producing one record per CDR3 protein. Among over 250,000 distinct CDR3 sequences listed, 25% to 30% were seen once. Sequencing was carried out using blood. The receptors come from a man aged 40-55 years with Graves' hyperthyroidism that later progressed to Graves' ophthalmopathy. The CDR3 runs from the conserved cysteine through the conserved F or W. Fields, in order: D gene, clone size, J gene, V gene, CDR3 protein, CDR3 DNA. D genes are given only for firm matches. Part of the rows lack a size; the others show once, few, many or a class for expanded clones.

d_call: -; clone_size: many; j_call: TRBJ1-2; v_call: TRBV7-2; cdr3_aa: CASSLGTYGYTF; cdr3_nt: TGTGCCAGCAGCTTGGGGACATACGGCTACACCTTC
d_call: -; clone_size: -; j_call: TRBJ2-7; v_call: TRBV18; cdr3_aa: CASSPGREPSYEQYF; cdr3_nt: TGTGCCAGCTCACCGGGCAGGGAGCCCAGCTACGAGCAGTACTTC
d_call: -; clone_size: many; j_call: TRBJ1-1; v_call: TRBV6-5; cdr3_aa: CASSYMGRGEAFF; cdr3_nt: TGTGCCAGCAGTTATATGGGGCGGGGTGAAGCTTTCTTT
d_call: TRBD1; clone_size: many; j_call: TRBJ1-2; v_call: TRBV25-1; cdr3_aa: CASSDTGTGVLGGYTF; cdr3_nt: TGTGCCAGCAGTGATACCGGGACAGGGGTTTTGGGCGGCTACACCTTC
d_call: TRBD1; clone_size: many; j_call: TRBJ2-7; v_call: TRBV12-3/TRBV12-4; cdr3_aa: CASSTGQGSYEQYF; cdr3_nt: TGTGCCAGCAGTACCGGACAGGGCTCCTACGAGCAGTACTTC
d_call: -; clone_size: few; j_call: TRBJ2-4; v_call: TRBV12-3/TRBV12-4; cdr3_aa: CASSLSAVTLAKNIQYF; cdr3_nt: TGTGCCAGCAGTTTATCCGCCGTGACTTTAGCCAAAAACATTCAGTACTTC
d_call: -; clone_size: -; j_call: TRBJ1-1; v_call: TRBV5-6; cdr3_aa: CASSLGFQGLNTEAFF; cdr3_nt: TGTGCCAGCAGCTTGGGATTTCAGGGGCTGAACACTGAAGCTTTCTTT
d_call: -; clone_size: many; j_call: TRBJ2-5; v_call: TRBV20-1; cdr3_aa: CSARDRGETQYF; cdr3_nt: TGCAGTGCTAGAGATCGAGGGGAGACCCAGTACTTC
d_call: TRBD1; clone_size: -; j_call: TRBJ1-1; v_call: TRBV12-3/TRBV12-4; cdr3_aa: CASSLRRDSEAFF; cdr3_nt: TGTGCCAGCAGTTTAAGGCGGGACAGTGAAGCTTTCTTT
d_call: -; clone_size: many; j_call: TRBJ2-4; v_call: TRBV7-3; cdr3_aa: CASSSQGGENIQYF; cdr3_nt: TGTGCCAGCAGCTCCCAGGGGGGTGAAAACATTCAGTACTTC
d_call: -; clone_size: many; j_call: TRBJ2-7; v_call: TRBV30; cdr3_aa: CAWSSVYEQYF; cdr3_nt: TGTGCCTGGAGCTCCGTGTACGAGCAGTACTTC
d_call: TRBD1; clone_size: once; j_call: TRBJ2-7; v_call: TRBV28; cdr3_aa: CASHEPRDRIPEQYF; cdr3_nt: TGTGCCAGCCACGAACCCCGGGACAGGATTCCCGAGCAGTACTTC
d_call: -; clone_size: -; j_call: TRBJ1-1; v_call: TRBV11-2; cdr3_aa: CASSLAPFSRDAFF; cdr3_nt: TGTGCCAGCAGCTTAGCCCCCTTCTCTCGGGATGCTTTCTTT
d_call: -; clone_size: many; j_call: TRBJ1-1; v_call: TRBV2; cdr3_aa: CASSPQTRTNTEAFF; cdr3_nt: TGTGCCAGCAGCCCCCAGACAAGAACGAACACTGAAGCTTTCTTT
d_call: -; clone_size: many; j_call: TRBJ2-5; v_call: TRBV29-1; cdr3_aa: CSTSRGQETQYF; cdr3_nt: TGCAGCACGAGCAGAGGCCAAGAGACCCAGTACTTC
d_call: -; clone_size: once; j_call: TRBJ2-7; v_call: TRBV20-1; cdr3_aa: CSARRGDGDEQYF; cdr3_nt: TGCAGTGCTAGAAGAGGGGATGGCGACGAGCAGTACTTC
d_call: TRBD1; clone_size: once; j_call: TRBJ1-1; v_call: TRBV28; cdr3_aa: CASRIGTGRTEAFF; cdr3_nt: TGTGCCAGCAGGATTGGGACAGGGCGGACTGAAGCTTTCTTT
d_call: TRBD1; clone_size: many; j_call: TRBJ1-1; v_call: TRBV20-1; cdr3_aa: CSAPLPTGANTEAFF; cdr3_nt: TGCAGTGCTCCCCTGCCAACAGGGGCGAACACTGAAGCTTTCTTT
d_call: -; clone_size: many; j_call: TRBJ2-3; v_call: TRBV12-5; cdr3_aa: CASGIQFPTDTQYF; cdr3_nt: TGTGCTAGTGGTATACAGTTCCCCACAGATACGCAGTATTTT
d_call: -; clone_size: -; j_call: TRBJ1-1; v_call: TRBV12-3/TRBV12-4; cdr3_aa: CASSPRGQSEAFF; cdr3_nt: TGTGCCAGCAGCCCCCGAGGACAGAGTGAAGCTTTCTTT
d_call: -; clone_size: many; j_call: TRBJ2-5; v_call: TRBV3-1; cdr3_aa: CASSQVQTQYF; cdr3_nt: TGTGCCAGCAGCCAAGTCCAGACCCAGTACTTC
d_call: -; clone_size: -; j_call: TRBJ1-1; v_call: TRBV28; cdr3_aa: CATIMGGPDTEAFF; cdr3_nt: TGTGCCACCATCATGGGGGGCCCCGACACTGAAGCTTTCTTT
d_call: -; clone_size: many; j_call: TRBJ2-7; v_call: TRBV20-1; cdr3_aa: CSATSGTLNYEQYF; cdr3_nt: TGCAGTGCTACCTCGGGGACTTTAAACTACGAGCAGTACTTC
d_call: -; clone_size: few; j_call: TRBJ1-4; v_call: TRBV18; cdr3_aa: CASSPPASITNEKLFF; cdr3_nt: TGTGCCAGCTCACCCCCCGCAAGCATAACTAATGAAAAACTGTTTTTT
d_call: TRBD2; clone_size: many; j_call: TRBJ2-5; v_call: TRBV30; cdr3_aa: CAWKWLAGIGETQYF; cdr3_nt: TGTGCCTGGAAGTGGCTAGCGGGAATCGGGGAGACCCAGTACTTC
d_call: -; clone_size: few; j_call: TRBJ1-2; v_call: TRBV12-3/TRBV12-4; cdr3_aa: CASTRPGTDDYTF; cdr3_nt: TGTGCCAGCACCCGCCCGGGGACGGATGACTACACCTTC
d_call: TRBD2; clone_size: many; j_call: TRBJ2-7; v_call: TRBV12-3/TRBV12-4; cdr3_aa: CASSSELAEPYEQYF; cdr3_nt: TGTGCCAGCAGCTCCGAGCTAGCGGAGCCATACGAGCAGTACTTC
d_call: TRBD1; clone_size: many; j_call: TRBJ2-7; v_call: TRBV6-5; cdr3_aa: CASKRTGQNAEQYF; cdr3_nt: TGTGCCAGCAAGAGGACAGGGCAAAACGCCGAGCAGTACTTC
d_call: -; clone_size: many; j_call: TRBJ1-5; v_call: TRBV19; cdr3_aa: CASSSGSGRSNQPQHF; cdr3_nt: TGTGCCAGTAGTTCAGGTTCTGGCAGGAGCAATCAGCCCCAGCATTTT
d_call: TRBD2; clone_size: many; j_call: TRBJ2-7; v_call: TRBV3-1; cdr3_aa: CASSQGLAGGSRYF; cdr3_nt: TGTGCCAGCAGCCAAGGACTAGCGGGGGGGTCTCGGTACTTC
d_call: TRBD1; clone_size: -; j_call: TRBJ1-6; v_call: TRBV12-3/TRBV12-4; cdr3_aa: CASRQGGSSYNSPLHF; cdr3_nt: TGTGCCAGCAGACAGGGGGGGAGCTCCTATAATTCACCCCTCCACTTT
d_call: TRBD1; clone_size: many; j_call: TRBJ2-4; v_call: TRBV2; cdr3_aa: CASRDGQGRDIQYF; cdr3_nt: TGTGCCAGCAGAGATGGACAGGGGAGGGACATTCAGTACTTC
d_call: TRBD1; clone_size: many; j_call: TRBJ2-5; v_call: TRBV7-9; cdr3_aa: CASSPDRTGQETQYF; cdr3_nt: TGTGCCAGCAGCCCAGACCGGACAGGGCAAGAGACCCAGTACTTC
d_call: TRBD2; clone_size: many; j_call: TRBJ2-7; v_call: TRBV19; cdr3_aa: CASSIRLALHEQYF; cdr3_nt: TGTGCCAGTAGTATTCGACTAGCGCTCCACGAGCAGTACTTC
d_call: TRBD1; clone_size: once; j_call: TRBJ2-7; v_call: TRBV11-2; cdr3_aa: CASSLDGTGGVLYEQYF; cdr3_nt: TGTGCCAGCAGCTTAGATGGGACAGGGGGCGTTCTCTACGAGCAGTACTTC
d_call: -; clone_size: many; j_call: TRBJ1-6; v_call: TRBV7-9; cdr3_aa: CASSLAGQRNSPLHF; cdr3_nt: TGTGCCAGCAGCTTAGCTGGCCAGAGAAATTCACCCCTCCACTTT
d_call: TRBD1; clone_size: -; j_call: TRBJ2-7; v_call: TRBV24-1; cdr3_aa: CATSDPGTGGGDEQYF; cdr3_nt: TGTGCCACCAGTGACCCCGGGACAGGGGGTGGGGACGAGCAGTACTTC
d_call: -; clone_size: many; j_call: TRBJ2-7; v_call: TRBV5-1; cdr3_aa: CASSLAGGQTYEQYF; cdr3_nt: TGCGCCAGCAGCTTGGCCGGCGGGCAGACCTACGAGCAGTACTTC
d_call: -; clone_size: many; j_call: TRBJ2-7; v_call: TRBV5-1; cdr3_aa: CASSSRAQMGEQYF; cdr3_nt: TGCGCCAGCAGCTCGAGGGCCCAGATGGGCGAGCAGTACTTC
d_call: -; clone_size: -; j_call: TRBJ2-7; v_call: TRBV6-2/TRBV6-3; cdr3_aa: CASSAGTWSYEQYF; cdr3_nt: TGTGCCAGCAGCGCCGGGACATGGTCCTACGAGCAGTACTTC
d_call: -; clone_size: many; j_call: TRBJ1-2; v_call: TRBV7-9; cdr3_aa: CASSLDRRNYGYTF; cdr3_nt: TGTGCCAGCAGCTTAGACCGGAGAAACTATGGCTACACCTTC
d_call: TRBD2; clone_size: many; j_call: TRBJ2-2; v_call: TRBV24-1; cdr3_aa: CATTTGGRDTGELFF; cdr3_nt: TGTGCCACCACTACGGGAGGGCGGGACACCGGGGAGCTGTTTTTT
d_call: -; clone_size: -; j_call: TRBJ2-5; v_call: TRBV7-8; cdr3_aa: CASSLAQLVRGQETQYF; cdr3_nt: TGTGCCAGCAGCTTAGCCCAACTAGTTCGGGGTCAAGAGACCCAGTACTTC